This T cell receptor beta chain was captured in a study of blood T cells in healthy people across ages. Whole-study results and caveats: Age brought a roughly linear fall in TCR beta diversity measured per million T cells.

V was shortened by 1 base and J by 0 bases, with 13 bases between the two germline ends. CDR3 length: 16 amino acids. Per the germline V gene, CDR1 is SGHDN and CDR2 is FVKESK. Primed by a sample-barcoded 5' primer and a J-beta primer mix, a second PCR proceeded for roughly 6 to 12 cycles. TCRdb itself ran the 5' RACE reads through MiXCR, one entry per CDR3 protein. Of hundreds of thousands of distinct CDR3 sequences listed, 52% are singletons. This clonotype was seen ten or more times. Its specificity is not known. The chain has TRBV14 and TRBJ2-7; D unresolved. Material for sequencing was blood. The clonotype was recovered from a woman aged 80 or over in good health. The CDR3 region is CASSQVLSRSSYEQYF. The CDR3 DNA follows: TGTGCCAGCAGCCAAGTCCTTAGCAGGAGCTCCTACGAGCAGTACTTC.